Below are 9 T cell receptor beta chains sequenced from a single sample in a study of T cells expressing NK-cell markers. TCRdb reprocessed the 5' RACE reads, with one entry per CDR3 protein and no DNA. This sample's table has 300,000 to 450,000 distinct CDR3 sequences. Input material: blood T cells: a sorted CD56 or NKG2C T cell subset, CD4+ or CD8+ T cells, or bulk PBMC T cells (not recorded which). These receptors originate from a man aged 18 to 69 in good health.

The V gene is TRBV20-1, the J gene TRBJ2-2; the D call from TCRdb, TRBD1, cannot be confirmed without DNA. The CDR3 consists of 15 residues. CDR1 is DFQATT and CDR2 is SNEGSKA in the germline V gene (reference sequence). This CDR3 reads CSARDEAGYTGELFF.

This chain links TRBV20-1 with TRBJ2-5; TCRdb reports TRBD1, a call that lacks DNA to check it against. The CDR3 sequence is 13 residues long. CDR1 DFQATT and CDR2 SNEGSKA come from the germline V gene (reference sequence). The CDR3: CSAREKGIGAQYF.

This chain links TRBV7-9 with TRBJ1-6. This CDR3 is 17 amino acids long. Germline assignment: CDR1 SEHNR and CDR2 FQNEAQ (reference sequence). This chain's CDR3 is CASSPGGAQAGNSPLHF.

This chain uses TRBV9 with TRBJ1-4; no DNA is available, so the TRBD1 call from TCRdb remains unchecked. Germline CDR1 reads SGDLS; CDR2 reads YYNGEE. The CDR3 spans 14 residues. CDR3: CASSAIQKGEKLFF.

The chain employs TRBV4-2 and TRBJ2-3; TCRdb selects TRBD2, and the lack of DNA leaves this call unchecked. Germline values: CDR1 LGHNA, CDR2 YNFKEQ. The CDR3 extends over 14 amino acids. CDR3 sequence reads: CASSQHGPRNTQYF.

The rearrangement joins TRBV20-1 to TRBJ1-5; TCRdb picks TRBD1, but there is no DNA to check that call. The CDR3 consists of 13 residues. In germline, CDR1 is DFQATT, CDR2 SNEGSKA (reference sequence). The CDR3 sequence is CSASTRADQPQHF.

The chain couples TRBV5-6 to TRBJ2-7; checking the TCRdb D call of TRBD1 is not possible without DNA. The germline V gene has CDR1 SGHDT and CDR2 YYEEEE. The length of the CDR3 is 15 residues. The CDR3 loop is CASSSTGTAFREQYF.

The V and J genes are TRBV7-9 and TRBJ2-3; the D gene TCRdb calls, TRBD2, cannot be checked with no DNA. Per germline, CDR1 SEHNR and CDR2 FQNEAQ (reference sequence). The CDR3 runs to 17 residues. The CDR3 sequence: CASSSGVGSRGTDTQYF.

The chain couples TRBV25-1 to TRBJ1-2. Germline V gives CDR1 MGHDK, CDR2 SYGVNS. The CDR3 has 12 amino acids. The CDR3 sequence: CASRSPLGGYTF.